The 27 T cell receptor beta chains in this list originate from one sample, sequenced in a study of brain T cells in children with intractable seizures. The protocol was immunoSEQ multiplex PCR, while the TCRdb copy is restricted to in-frame clones and leaves out a portion. The sample has 50,000 to 80,000 clones, about 96% seen once. This sample comprised peripheral blood, obtained at surgery. These TCRs come from a boy under two years old with focal cortical dysplasia and intractable seizures.

The chain joins TRBV7-2 to TRBJ1-2, with 7 nucleotides matching TRBD1. This CDR3 spans 14 amino acids. After removal of 5 bases from V and 6 bases from J, the junction contained 9 bases not matched to a gene. Germline V lookup: CDR1 SGHTA, CDR2 FQGNSA. Here the CDR3 DNA reads TGTGCCAGCAGCCAGCGGACAGGCATAGATGGCTACACCTTC. It is translated as CASSQRTGIDGYTF.

The rearrangement joins TRBV18 to TRBJ2-2, with D hard to call. The CDR3 extends over 14 amino acids. V gave up 1 base and J gave up 7 bases, with 10 bases separating them. Germline-derived CDR1 and CDR2 are KGHSH and LQKENI. The CDR3 sequence is CASSPLSAHGELFF. As DNA, the CDR3 is TGTGCCAGCTCACCACTTTCGGCCCACGGGGAGCTGTTTTTT.

V is TRBV6-2 or TRBV6-3 and J is TRBJ2-7; 13 bases map to TRBD2. V lost 2 bases to trimming and J lost 3 bases; unmatched junction nucleotides: 13. Germline-derived CDR1 and CDR2 are MNHEY and SVGEGT. The length of the CDR3 is 19 residues. CDR3 region: CASSYTRTSGGPPYYEQYF. CDR3 DNA: TGTGCCAGCAGTTACACACGGACTAGCGGGGGCCCACCCTACTACGAGCAGTACTTC.

This clone was seen just once. The CDR3 DNA reads as TGTGCCAGCAGTTTTCCAACCTTAGACGGGGGCTACGAGCAGTACTTC. Its protein is CASSFPTLDGGYEQYF. The gene calls are TRBV28 and TRBJ2-7; a weak D match, TRBD2 (6 bases). Trimming removed 3 bases at V and 3 bases at J, with 18 bases between. The CDR3 is 16 amino acids. Germline lookup yields CDR1 MDHEN and CDR2 SYDVKM.

The V and J genes are TRBV6-5 and TRBJ2-7; no definite D call. The CDR3 has 14 residues. V was shortened by 8 bases and J by 0 bases, with 14 bases between the two germline ends. Per the germline V gene, CDR1 is MNHEY and CDR2 is SVGAGI. As DNA, the CDR3 is TGTGCCAGCCGTCCTGGCGGATCCTCCTACGAGCAGTACTTC. It is translated as CASRPGGSSYEQYF.

The chain recombines TRBV5-1 with TRBJ2-5, with 11 bases identical to TRBD2. V trimming: 0 bases; J trimming: 3 bases; junction bases outside the gene matches: 4. CDR1 is SGHRS, CDR2 YFSETQ, per germline. This CDR3 contains 16 residues. The CDR3 nucleotides are TGCGCCAGCAGCTTGGCCTTTAGCGGGGGGGAAGAGACCCAGTACTTC. This encodes CASSLAFSGGEETQYF.

The genes are TRBV23-1 and TRBJ2-2; D is tentatively TRBD1 or TRBD2 (5 bases each). TRBV23-1 is assigned to the ORF class and has an uncertain function. V was pared by 0 bases and J by 0 bases, with 17 bases between. This CDR3 has 19 amino acids. CDR3 in amino acids: CASSQSSLQGPSNTGELFF. Here the CDR3 DNA reads TGCGCCAGCAGTCAATCCTCACTTCAGGGACCGTCGAACACCGGGGAGCTGTTTTTT.

The sample holds one count of this clone. The CDR3 DNA follows: TGTGCCAGCAGTCCGTACAGGGTGCAGAACACTGAAGCTTTCTTT. This encodes CASSPYRVQNTEAFF. The genes are TRBV27 and TRBJ1-1; D possibly corresponds to TRBD1 (6 bases). The length of the CDR3 is 15 residues. Germline assignment: CDR1 MNHEY and CDR2 SMNVEV (reference sequence). With 5 bases removed from V and 1 base from J, the gap between germline ends came to 14 bases.

This chain connects TRBV4-3 to TRBJ1-2; D remains ambiguous. The V gene's germline CDR1 is LGHNA and CDR2 YSLEER. Trimming pared 4 bases from V and 2 bases from J, leaving 11 bases between. The CDR3 runs to 14 residues. As DNA, the CDR3 is TGCGCCAGCAGCCGAGACTGGCGCAACTATGGCTACACCTTC. The encoded protein is CASSRDWRNYGYTF.

The chain joins TRBV12-3 or TRBV12-4 to TRBJ1-1, with D unresolved. CDR3 length equals 11 residues. Trimming took 5 bases from V and 3 from J, leaving 4 bases between them. CDR3: CASSRYTEAFF. The CDR3 nucleotides are TGTGCCAGCAGTCGTTACACTGAAGCTTTCTTT.

This clone occurred once. The chain couples TRBV5-1 to TRBJ2-7; 9 bases fit TRBD1. After removal of 0 bases from V and 7 bases from J, the junction contained 11 bases not matched to a gene. The germline CDR1 and CDR2 sequences are SGHRS and YFSETQ. The CDR3 is 16 residues long. In nucleotides, the CDR3 is TGCGCCAGCAGCTTGGGGGTAGGGACAGGGTCTGGGGAGCAGTACTTC. Its translation: CASSLGVGTGSGEQYF.

The V gene is TRBV7-9, the J gene TRBJ2-2, with unresolved D. Germline V lookup: CDR1 SEHNR, CDR2 FQNEAQ (reference sequence). The CDR3 runs 15 residues. V gave up 4 bases and J gave up 5 bases, with 14 bases separating them. The CDR3 reads CASSSFGIGTGELFF. Written as DNA, the CDR3 is TGTGCCAGCAGCTCGTTCGGCATCGGGACCGGGGAGCTGTTTTTT.

The CDR3 region is CASSAQGISGNTIYF. CDR3 DNA: TGTGCCAGCAGCGCACAGGGGATCTCTGGAAACACCATATATTTT. This chain uses TRBV27 with TRBJ1-3; 7 positions agree with TRBD1. The ends lost 6 bases at V and 0 bases at J; junction bases unmatched: 5. The CDR3 extends over 15 amino acids. Germline V gene data show CDR1 as MNHEY and CDR2 as SMNVEV (reference sequence).

The chain carries TRBV12-3 or TRBV12-4 and TRBJ1-1; D perhaps matches TRBD1 (5 bases). V lost 5 bases, J lost 5 bases, and 12 bases lay in between. The CDR3 loop spans 13 amino acids. The CDR3, as DNA: TGTGCCAGCAGTCCGGACGGGGGTACTGAAGCTTTCTTT. Translation gives CASSPDGGTEAFF.

The chain joins TRBV5-4 to TRBJ2-2, with unresolved D. Germline V lookup: CDR1 SGHNT, CDR2 YYREEE (reference sequence). The CDR3 totals 14 residues. Trimming left V 10 bases short and J 1 base short, with 14 bases between. The CDR3 region has the DNA TGTGCCTTTCAAACGAAGGTGAACACCGGGGAGCTGTTTTTT. It encodes CAFQTKVNTGELFF. The full variable domain, rest sourced from reference TRBV5-4 and TRBJ2-2, is ETGVTQSPTHLIKTRGQQVTLRCSSQSGHNTVSWYQQALGQGPQFIFQYYREEENGRGNFPPRFSGLQFPNYSSELNVNALELDDSALYLCAFQTKVNTGELFFGEGSRLTVL.

This clone was seen a few times. This chain uses TRBV13 with TRBJ1-1; D not certain. CDR3 size: 11 residues. The V gene's germline CDR1 is PRHDT and CDR2 FYEKMQ (reference sequence). V was cut by 4 bases and J by 7 bases, with 7 bases left in between. The CDR3 coding sequence is TGTGCCAGCAGCTCGTGGGGTGAAGCTTTCTTT. Its protein is CASSSWGEAFF.

The chain couples TRBV6-5 to TRBJ2-3, with a possible D match to TRBD1 (5 bases). V dropped 4 bases and J dropped 12 bases, with 17 bases sitting between them. Germline CDR1 MNHEY, CDR2 SVGAGI. CDR3 length: 13 residues. CDR3 DNA: TGTGCCAGCAGTTCCACCAGGACAACCCCCCAGTATTTT. This sequence encodes CASSSTRTTPQYF.

The gene calls are TRBV5-5 and TRBJ2-2; D may be TRBD2 (6 bases). The CDR3 runs to 16 residues. Germline V gene lookup returns CDR1 SGHKS and CDR2 YYEKEE (reference sequence). V lost 4 bases, J lost 6 bases, and 19 bases lay in between. CDR3 loop: CASSPVGGISAGELFF. CDR3 DNA: TGTGCCAGCAGCCCCGTCGGGGGAATTAGCGCCGGGGAGCTGTTTTTT.

The V gene is TRBV19, the J gene TRBJ2-3; the match to TRBD1 covers 7 bases. The junction had 15 bases not matched to a gene; V was cut back by 4 bases and J by 2 bases. Per germline, CDR1 LNHDA and CDR2 SQIVND (reference sequence). The CDR3 sequence is 18 residues long. The CDR3 DNA reads TGTGCCAGTAGTAGGCCCCTCACCCCGGGACAGTCCACAGATACGCAGTATTTT. Protein product: CASSRPLTPGQSTDTQYF.

This sequence joins TRBV6-5 and TRBJ2-7, with D possibly matching TRBD1 (6 bases). Per germline, CDR1 MNHEY and CDR2 SVGAGI. Trimming shortened V by 4 bases and J by 1 base, and 11 bases separated the two germline ends. The CDR3 is made up of 14 amino acids. In DNA, the CDR3 is TGTGCCAGCAGTTTAGGACAGTTATCCTACGAGCAGTACTTC. Translation: CASSLGQLSYEQYF.

J is TRBJ2-2 and V is TRBV11-3; TRBD1 might be the D (6 bases). The germline V gene has CDR1 SGHNT and CDR2 YENEEA. The CDR3 consists of 14 residues. The germline V and J ends were trimmed by 6 bases and 3 bases, with 11 bases remaining between them. The CDR3 loop reads CASRSNRDTGELFF. CDR3 DNA sequence: TGTGCCAGCAGATCGAACAGGGACACCGGGGAGCTGTTTTTT.

The chain joins TRBV4-3 to TRBJ1-2, with 12 bases identical to TRBD1. This CDR3 spans 18 amino acids. Unmatched junction bases numbered 11, after V lost 0 bases and J lost 6 bases. Looked up from germline, CDR1 is LGHNA and CDR2 is YSLEER. The CDR3 region is CASSQDRFGDRGLHGYTF. Here the CDR3 DNA reads TGCGCCAGCAGCCAAGATCGCTTCGGGGACAGGGGGCTCCATGGCTACACCTTC.

The chain joins TRBV27 to TRBJ1-2, with D unclear. The CDR3 is 15 amino acids. CDR1 is MNHEY and CDR2 is SMNVEV in the germline V gene (reference sequence). V shed 4 bases and J shed 3 bases, with 15 bases lying between them. For the CDR3, the DNA is TGTGCCAGCAGTTCCCTCGCGTCGGGCCACTATGGCTACACCTTC. Its protein product is CASSSLASGHYGYTF.

This chain connects TRBV19 to TRBJ1-1, with 10 bases lining up with TRBD1. The CDR3 sequence is 14 residues long. The germline V gene has CDR1 LNHDA and CDR2 SQIVND (reference sequence). Trimming removed 1 base from V and 12 bases from J; junction bases left unmatched: 8. CDR3 DNA sequence: TGTGCCAGTAGTATAGGGACAGGGGGAGCCGATTCTTTCTTT. Translating it yields CASSIGTGGADSFF.

The V gene is TRBV7-2, the J gene TRBJ1-1; perhaps TRBD1 as D (5 bases). This CDR3 contains 13 residues. Trimming stripped 1 base from V and 10 bases from J, with 13 bases between. Germline assignment: CDR1 SGHTA and CDR2 FQGNSA. The CDR3 spells CASSLGGERGAFF. DNA for the CDR3: TGTGCCAGCAGCTTAGGGGGAGAGAGGGGAGCTTTCTTT.

The gene calls are TRBV21-1 and TRBJ1-2; TRBD1 is taken as the D call from the table, unchecked against the DNA. TRBV21-1 is marked as a pseudogene. The CDR3 has 20 amino acids. The CDR3 is CASSKGWLRDRRYPSYGYTF. The DNA for the CDR3 is TGTGCCAGCAGCAAAGGATGGCTCCGGGACAGGAGATATCCCAGCTATGGCTACACCTTC.

The J gene is TRBJ2-7, the V gene TRBV6-5; 8 bases match TRBD1. Germline lookup yields CDR1 MNHEY and CDR2 SVGAGI. CDR3 length equals 14 residues. The V segment lost 6 bases and the J segment 3 bases; nucleotides outside the gene matches: 7. CDR3 DNA: TGTGCCAGCAGGATAGGACAGGGAATCTACGAGCAGTACTTC. Translated, it gives CASRIGQGIYEQYF.